Listed below are T cell receptor beta chains from one sample, sequenced in a study of T-cell reconstitution after alpha-beta-depleted transplantation in children. TCRdb redid the calling of the PCR reads with MiXCR, one entry per CDR3 protein. The repertoire holds about 15,000 distinct CDR3 sequences, with around 11% as singletons. Sequenced material: PBMCs, mostly from graft donor cells, taken 180 days after TCRalphabeta/CD19-depleted stem cell transplant. The receptors were gathered from a boy under three years old who had a stem cell transplant for Wiskott-Aldrich syndrome, so the T cells may come from the graft donor. Both conserved end residues are part of each CDR3. Fields, in order: J gene, clone size, V gene, D gene, CDR3 protein, CDR3 DNA. D genes are given only for firm matches. The size field is filled for only some rows; it gives once, few, many or a size class.

j_gene: TRBJ2-1; abundance: NA; v_gene: TRBV5-1; d_gene: TRBD2; CDR3aa: CASSQGLAGNEQFF; CDR3nt: TGCGCCAGCAGCCAGGGACTAGCGGGCAATGAGCAGTTCTTC
j_gene: TRBJ2-2; abundance: few; v_gene: TRBV6-1; d_gene: NA; CDR3aa: CASSVETTGELFF; CDR3nt: TGTGCCAGCAGTGTGGAGACCACCGGGGAGCTGTTTTTT
j_gene: TRBJ1-1; abundance: many; v_gene: TRBV25-1; d_gene: NA; CDR3aa: CASSPTAMVLNTEAFF; CDR3nt: TGTGCCAGCAGCCCCACCGCAATGGTATTGAACACTGAAGCTTTCTTT
j_gene: TRBJ2-7; abundance: many; v_gene: TRBV29-1; d_gene: TRBD2; CDR3aa: CSVESGSSYEQYF; CDR3nt: TGCAGCGTTGAAAGCGGGAGCTCCTACGAGCAGTACTTC
j_gene: TRBJ2-7; abundance: many; v_gene: TRBV15; d_gene: NA; CDR3aa: CATSRPETWPYEQYF; CDR3nt: TGTGCCACCAGCCGTCCGGAGACATGGCCCTACGAGCAGTACTTC
j_gene: TRBJ2-7; abundance: few; v_gene: TRBV9; d_gene: NA; CDR3aa: CASSMPGNYEQYF; CDR3nt: TGTGCCAGCAGCATGCCAGGGAATTACGAGCAGTACTTC
j_gene: TRBJ2-7; abundance: many; v_gene: TRBV5-1; d_gene: NA; CDR3aa: CASSLGRATYEQYF; CDR3nt: TGCGCCAGCAGCTTGGGAAGGGCGACCTACGAGCAGTACTTC
j_gene: TRBJ2-7; abundance: NA; v_gene: TRBV9; d_gene: NA; CDR3aa: CASSVRSGQPTNF; CDR3nt: TGTGCCAGCAGCGTAAGGTCTGGCCAACCTACTAACTTC
j_gene: TRBJ2-6; abundance: medium-sized; v_gene: TRBV15; d_gene: NA; CDR3aa: CATSITGRGANVLTF; CDR3nt: TGTGCCACCAGCATCACTGGTAGGGGGGCCAACGTCCTGACTTTC
j_gene: TRBJ2-1; abundance: many; v_gene: TRBV27; d_gene: NA; CDR3aa: CASSSGFGLTYNEQFF; CDR3nt: TGTGCCAGCAGTTCGGGTTTTGGGTTGACCTACAATGAGCAGTTCTTC
j_gene: TRBJ2-1; abundance: many; v_gene: TRBV19; d_gene: NA; CDR3aa: CASSIKAPHEQFF; CDR3nt: TGTGCCAGTAGTATCAAAGCCCCCCATGAGCAGTTCTTC
j_gene: TRBJ2-7; abundance: NA; v_gene: TRBV6-2/TRBV6-3; d_gene: TRBD2; CDR3aa: CASSLAGPWTEQYF; CDR3nt: TGTGCCAGCAGCCTAGCGGGCCCCTGGACCGAGCAGTACTTC
j_gene: TRBJ1-3; abundance: many; v_gene: TRBV20-1; d_gene: NA; CDR3aa: CSARLFSGNTIYF; CDR3nt: TGCAGTGCTAGGCTGTTCTCTGGAAACACCATATATTTT
j_gene: TRBJ2-7; abundance: few; v_gene: TRBV20-1; d_gene: TRBD1; CDR3aa: CSASTGTGAYEQYF; CDR3nt: TGCAGTGCGTCAACCGGGACAGGAGCCTACGAGCAGTACTTC
j_gene: TRBJ2-1; abundance: once; v_gene: TRBV7-8; d_gene: NA; CDR3aa: CASRNSGYNEQFF; CDR3nt: TGTGCCAGCAGGAATAGCGGTTACAATGAGCAGTTCTTC
j_gene: TRBJ2-5; abundance: NA; v_gene: TRBV7-7; d_gene: TRBD2; CDR3aa: CASSSTMELAGAETQYF; CDR3nt: TGTGCCAGCAGCTCTACGATGGAACTAGCGGGAGCCGAGACCCAGTACTTC
j_gene: TRBJ2-6; abundance: many; v_gene: TRBV5-6; d_gene: NA; CDR3aa: CASSWPNRGGANVLTF; CDR3nt: TGTGCCAGCAGCTGGCCTAATAGGGGGGGGGCCAACGTCCTGACTTTC
j_gene: TRBJ2-7; abundance: NA; v_gene: TRBV18; d_gene: NA; CDR3aa: CASSPVHDDYEQYF; CDR3nt: TGTGCCAGCTCACCAGTACACGATGACTACGAGCAGTACTTC
j_gene: TRBJ2-3; abundance: few; v_gene: TRBV10-1; d_gene: NA; CDR3aa: CASSDPGTAVTYTDTQYF; CDR3nt: TGCGCCAGCAGTGACCCCGGGACCGCCGTCACCTACACAGATACGCAGTATTTT
j_gene: TRBJ2-7; abundance: few; v_gene: TRBV15; d_gene: NA; CDR3aa: CATSRDFNEQYF; CDR3nt: TGTGCCACCAGCAGAGATTTTAACGAGCAGTACTTC
j_gene: TRBJ2-1; abundance: NA; v_gene: TRBV4-2; d_gene: NA; CDR3aa: CASSPPGAPLVNEQFF; CDR3nt: TGTGCCAGCAGCCCACCGGGAGCGCCCCTGGTTAATGAGCAGTTCTTC
j_gene: TRBJ2-7; abundance: NA; v_gene: TRBV2; d_gene: TRBD2; CDR3aa: CASSGNGRVSYEQYF; CDR3nt: TGTGCCAGCAGTGGTAACGGGAGGGTGTCCTACGAGCAGTACTTC
j_gene: TRBJ2-5; abundance: many; v_gene: TRBV28; d_gene: TRBD2; CDR3aa: CASRGAGGLRKTQYF; CDR3nt: TGTGCCAGCAGGGGAGCGGGGGGCCTTCGTAAGACCCAGTACTTC
j_gene: TRBJ2-5; abundance: NA; v_gene: TRBV24-1; d_gene: TRBD2; CDR3aa: CATSTSGLETQYF; CDR3nt: TGTGCCACCAGTACTAGCGGCTTGGAGACCCAGTACTTC
j_gene: TRBJ1-1; abundance: NA; v_gene: TRBV29-1; d_gene: NA; CDR3aa: CSVGSRNTEAFF; CDR3nt: TGCAGCGTTGGGTCCAGGAACACTGAAGCTTTCTTT
j_gene: TRBJ2-5; abundance: many; v_gene: TRBV28; d_gene: TRBD1; CDR3aa: CASSPGGAGTQYF; CDR3nt: TGTGCCAGCAGTCCAGGGGGCGCCGGGACCCAGTACTTC
j_gene: TRBJ2-7; abundance: many; v_gene: TRBV6-2/TRBV6-3; d_gene: TRBD1; CDR3aa: CASGTATSYEQYF; CDR3nt: TGTGCCAGTGGGACAGCAACTTCCTACGAGCAGTACTTC
j_gene: TRBJ1-1; abundance: few; v_gene: TRBV9; d_gene: NA; CDR3aa: CASSVGKGVSTEAFF; CDR3nt: TGTGCCAGCAGCGTAGGGAAGGGGGTTAGCACTGAAGCTTTCTTT
j_gene: TRBJ1-5; abundance: many; v_gene: TRBV19; d_gene: TRBD1; CDR3aa: CASTDRASNQPQHF; CDR3nt: TGTGCCAGTACCGACAGGGCTAGCAATCAGCCCCAGCATTTT
j_gene: TRBJ1-1; abundance: many; v_gene: TRBV5-1; d_gene: NA; CDR3aa: CASSLGWRQMNTEAFF; CDR3nt: TGCGCCAGCAGCTTGGGGTGGCGACAAATGAACACTGAAGCTTTCTTT
j_gene: TRBJ1-5; abundance: many; v_gene: TRBV20-1; d_gene: NA; CDR3aa: CSAKYQGRGNQPQHF; CDR3nt: TGCAGTGCTAAGTATCAGGGGCGCGGCAATCAGCCCCAGCATTTT
j_gene: TRBJ1-6; abundance: many; v_gene: TRBV20-1; d_gene: NA; CDR3aa: CSARDLAMNSPLHF; CDR3nt: TGCAGTGCTAGAGATCTGGCCATGAATTCACCCCTCCACTTT
j_gene: TRBJ2-7; abundance: many; v_gene: TRBV20-1; d_gene: NA; CDR3aa: CSARARADDYEQYF; CDR3nt: TGCAGTGCTAGAGCGAGGGCAGATGACTACGAGCAGTACTTC
j_gene: TRBJ2-3; abundance: many; v_gene: TRBV9; d_gene: TRBD2; CDR3aa: CASSVVTGAGSDTQYF; CDR3nt: TGTGCCAGCAGCGTAGTAACGGGAGCGGGGTCAGATACGCAGTATTTT
j_gene: TRBJ1-4; abundance: few; v_gene: TRBV7-9; d_gene: TRBD1; CDR3aa: CASSLYGTDNEKLFF; CDR3nt: TGTGCCAGCAGCTTATACGGGACAGATAATGAAAAACTGTTTTTT
j_gene: TRBJ2-2; abundance: NA; v_gene: TRBV5-6; d_gene: NA; CDR3aa: CASSLGTAGELFF; CDR3nt: TGTGCCAGCAGCTTGGGGACCGCCGGGGAGCTGTTTTTT
j_gene: TRBJ2-7; abundance: many; v_gene: TRBV7-9; d_gene: NA; CDR3aa: CASSRDFVPYEQYF; CDR3nt: TGTGCCAGCAGCCGGGACTTTGTCCCCTACGAGCAGTACTTC
j_gene: TRBJ2-7; abundance: few; v_gene: TRBV20-1; d_gene: TRBD2; CDR3aa: CSAISPGLAGEEQYF; CDR3nt: TGCAGTGCTATTTCTCCGGGACTAGCGGGAGAGGAGCAGTACTTC
j_gene: TRBJ2-5; abundance: few; v_gene: TRBV7-9; d_gene: NA; CDR3aa: CASSFAQGIGETQYF; CDR3nt: TGTGCCAGCAGCTTTGCGCAGGGAATTGGGGAGACCCAGTACTTC
j_gene: TRBJ2-5; abundance: NA; v_gene: TRBV20-1; d_gene: NA; CDR3aa: CSAREGATRRETQYF; CDR3nt: TGCAGTGCTAGAGAGGGGGCGACAAGAAGAGAGACCCAGTACTTC
j_gene: TRBJ1-2; abundance: many; v_gene: TRBV6-2/TRBV6-3; d_gene: NA; CDR3aa: CASTKRTAMPSNYGYTF; CDR3nt: TGTGCCAGCACAAAGAGGACAGCCATGCCCTCTAACTATGGCTACACCTTC
j_gene: TRBJ2-3; abundance: NA; v_gene: TRBV4-1; d_gene: TRBD2; CDR3aa: CASSQGLAGTQYF; CDR3nt: TGCGCCAGCAGCCAAGGACTAGCGGGAACGCAGTATTTT
j_gene: TRBJ2-7; abundance: many; v_gene: TRBV6-5; d_gene: NA; CDR3aa: CASSYRGIPYEQYF; CDR3nt: TGTGCCAGCAGTTACAGAGGGATCCCCTACGAGCAGTACTTC
j_gene: TRBJ2-7; abundance: few; v_gene: TRBV27; d_gene: NA; CDR3aa: CASSLPYEQYF; CDR3nt: TGTGCCAGCAGTTTGCCCTACGAGCAGTACTTC
j_gene: TRBJ1-3; abundance: many; v_gene: TRBV5-8; d_gene: NA; CDR3aa: CASSLAKGAGNTIYF; CDR3nt: TGTGCCAGCAGCTTGGCGAAGGGGGCTGGAAACACCATATATTTT
j_gene: TRBJ2-4; abundance: many; v_gene: TRBV7-9; d_gene: TRBD2; CDR3aa: CASSYTSAAKNIQYF; CDR3nt: TGTGCCAGCAGTTATACTAGCGCGGCCAAAAACATTCAGTACTTC
j_gene: TRBJ2-1; abundance: many; v_gene: TRBV5-1; d_gene: TRBD2; CDR3aa: CASNYRLADLSSYNEQFF; CDR3nt: TGCGCCAGCAATTATCGACTAGCGGACCTCAGCTCCTACAATGAGCAGTTCTTC
j_gene: TRBJ2-7; abundance: many; v_gene: TRBV20-1; d_gene: TRBD1; CDR3aa: CSASRDSATYEQYF; CDR3nt: TGCAGTGCTAGCCGGGACAGTGCTACCTACGAGCAGTACTTC
j_gene: TRBJ2-7; abundance: NA; v_gene: TRBV4-2; d_gene: NA; CDR3aa: CASSQDQGRLQQYF; CDR3nt: TGTGCCAGCAGCCAAGACCAGGGACGCCTCCAGCAGTACTTC
j_gene: TRBJ2-1; abundance: NA; v_gene: TRBV14; d_gene: NA; CDR3aa: CASSQGVAVLYNEQFF; CDR3nt: TGTGCCAGCAGCCAAGGGGTGGCGGTCCTGTACAATGAGCAGTTCTTC
j_gene: TRBJ1-1; abundance: few; v_gene: TRBV6-6; d_gene: TRBD1; CDR3aa: CASSYTDRFEAFF; CDR3nt: TGTGCCAGCAGTTACACGGACAGGTTTGAAGCTTTCTTT
j_gene: TRBJ1-1; abundance: many; v_gene: TRBV20-1; d_gene: NA; CDR3aa: CSAFDTGPGVAFF; CDR3nt: TGCAGTGCTTTCGACACCGGACCGGGAGTAGCTTTCTTT
j_gene: TRBJ2-7; abundance: NA; v_gene: TRBV6-1; d_gene: TRBD1; CDR3aa: CASRPPGTALSYEQYF; CDR3nt: TGTGCCAGCAGACCTCCGGGGACAGCCCTCTCCTACGAGCAGTACTTC
j_gene: TRBJ2-1; abundance: few; v_gene: TRBV20-1; d_gene: NA; CDR3aa: CSARVRLTYNEQFF; CDR3nt: TGCAGTGCTAGAGTTCGACTAACCTACAATGAGCAGTTCTTC
j_gene: TRBJ2-2; abundance: NA; v_gene: TRBV10-3; d_gene: TRBD2; CDR3aa: CTISFPGLAGDWDTGELFF; CDR3nt: TGTACCATCAGTTTTCCGGGACTAGCGGGAGACTGGGACACCGGGGAGCTGTTTTTT
j_gene: TRBJ2-7; abundance: many; v_gene: TRBV20-1; d_gene: NA; CDR3aa: CSARDGRSYEQYF; CDR3nt: TGCAGTGCTAGAGATGGGAGGAGCTACGAGCAGTACTTC
j_gene: TRBJ2-5; abundance: many; v_gene: TRBV11-2; d_gene: TRBD2; CDR3aa: CASSLFSGRAVETQYF; CDR3nt: TGTGCCAGCAGCTTATTTAGCGGGAGAGCAGTAGAGACCCAGTACTTC
j_gene: TRBJ2-1; abundance: few; v_gene: TRBV9; d_gene: TRBD2; CDR3aa: CASSRTSRSYNEQFF; CDR3nt: TGTGCCAGCAGCCGGACTAGCCGCTCCTACAATGAGCAGTTCTTC
j_gene: TRBJ1-2; abundance: NA; v_gene: TRBV20-1; d_gene: NA; CDR3aa: CRPAGREPYGYTF; CDR3nt: TGCAGGCCGGCGGGCAGGGAGCCTTATGGCTACACCTTC